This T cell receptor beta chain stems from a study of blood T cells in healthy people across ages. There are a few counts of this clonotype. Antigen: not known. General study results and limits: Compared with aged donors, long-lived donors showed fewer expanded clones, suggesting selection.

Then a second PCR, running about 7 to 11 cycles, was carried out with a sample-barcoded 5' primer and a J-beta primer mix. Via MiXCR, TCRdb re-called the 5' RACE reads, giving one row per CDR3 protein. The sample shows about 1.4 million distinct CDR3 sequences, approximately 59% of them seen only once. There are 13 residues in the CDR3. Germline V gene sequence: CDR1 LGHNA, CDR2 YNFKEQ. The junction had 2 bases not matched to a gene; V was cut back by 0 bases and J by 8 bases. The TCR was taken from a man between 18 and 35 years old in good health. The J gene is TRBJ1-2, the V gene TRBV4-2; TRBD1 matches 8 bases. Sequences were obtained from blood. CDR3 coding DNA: TGTGCCAGCAGCCAAGAGGACAGGGAGGGCTACACCTTC. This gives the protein CASSQEDREGYTF.